Described below is a single T cell receptor beta chain sequence and its context. Its antigen is as yet unknown. Other DNA variants within this sample encode the same CDR3. Germline CDR1 and CDR2: LGHNT and FRNRAP. Trimming stripped 6 bases from V and 1 base from J, with 14 bases between. This CDR3 is 15 amino acids long. The data are from a study of cytomegalovirus exposure and HLA in healthy donors. Findings and limits, study-wide: A later analysis reportedly found fewer N-insertions in an Asian-associated ancestry cluster than the roughly 670-donor mean. TCR beta chains numbering more than 150 were designated cytomegalovirus-associated. Prior analysis indicated that the majority of TCR beta V segments exhibited productivity approximately 90% or approximately 30% of the time. Presence/absence analyses took donor sequencing depth as roughly uniform.

60 Vbeta and 13 Jbeta primers were used in PCR. Here immunoSEQ multiplex PCR was the method, and the copy in TCRdb shows in-frame clones only, minus some. Among approximately 93,000 clones, less than 80% were seen once, and the ten largest hold about 3%. The chain has TRBV12-5 and TRBJ2-3, with D possibly TRBD2 on 7 matching bases. The clonotype was recovered from a woman aged 40 to 50 in good health and CMV-seronegative. Sample: PBMCs. CDR3 loop: CASGLGGGGTDTQYF. The CDR3 nucleotides read TGTGCTAGTGGACTTGGGGGGGGCGGCACAGATACGCAGTATTTT.